This TCR beta chain was captured in a study of T-cell memory formation after mild COVID-19 (dated by TCRdb to the early 2020s). Some background on the complete study: TCR sequence clusters from the two donors were largely donor specific. Two young, previously healthy adult volunteers made up the cohort, one male and one female. Longitudinal TCRalpha and TCRbeta repertoire sequencing tracked T-cell clones expanding and contracting after mild COVID-19 in a couple of donors.

Ficoll-Paque density gradient centrifugation was the method used to isolate PBMCs. Per the germline V gene, SQVTM is the CDR1 and ANQGSEA is the CDR2. Deletion took 3 bases off V and 6 bases off J, with a span of 18 bases between the germline ends. The CDR3, cysteine through phenylalanine, is 14 amino acids long. The entry retains the CDR3 DNA only, 42 bases that are in frame from base 1. This clonotype was detected only a few times. The target of this receptor is not known. No base-level quality is on record; no much larger clone is a single base apart. For sequencing, an Illumina NovaSeq 6000 was employed. TCRalpha and TCRbeta cDNA libraries were constructed by 5'RACE with constant-segment primers, with sample barcodes and unique molecular identifiers being introduced. Trizol reagent was used to extract RNA from every sample. The libraries were amplified in two PCR steps, and the second step added a second sample barcode and Illumina TruSeq adapters. Sequencing of libraries was performed on an Illumina NovaSeq with 2 x 150 bp paired-end reads. In the original analysis: Reads were demultiplexed and collapsed into UMI-guided consensus sequences with migec v1.2.7. Using mixcr v2.1.11, UMI consensuses were aligned to TRA and TRB V and J templates and then assembled into clonotypes. A clonotype was counted as expanded or contracted only when both edgeR and NoisET called the clonotype significant, with the noise models trained on biological replicates. For edgeR calls, the cutoffs were a false discovery rate-adjusted p below 0.01 and a log2 fold-change threshold of 1. PCA with hierarchical clustering of max-normalized trajectories of the 1000 most abundant clonotypes was used as exploratory dynamics analysis. The CD4 or CD8 phenotype of responding clones was assigned using the separately sequenced CD4+ and CD8+ repertoires. The public reads were run again by TCRdb, first through fastp at Q25 and then through MiXCR, and only productive beta chains were kept. Each entry is one CDR3 protein sequence, shown with its most common DNA and genes. The V and J calls were determined by TCRdb, not by the authors. The sample records fewer than 95,000 distinct CDR3 sequences, about 13% of which are singletons. Jointly, the top ten make up 25% to 35% of the sample.

Overall study results and their limits: Contracting CD4+ clones appeared mostly in the CM and EM memory subsets, whereas CD8+ clones were enriched in EMRA. SARS-CoV-2 specificity was not confirmed for the second-wave clones peaking on day 37. Clones that contracted from day 15 to 85 showed balanced CD4/CD8 phenotypes, whereas a second wave of clones that expanded from day 15 to 37 leaned towards CD4+. The study included only a couple of mild cases, and larger cohorts that include severe cases with pre-infection samples were judged to be necessary. Some responding clones were detected in pre-infection memory, suggesting pre-existing cross-reactive memory T cells joined the SARS-CoV-2 response.

The receptor was derived from an adult woman who had mild COVID-19 (a few samples of this study predate the infection). The sample titles of this study are shuffled in the database, so cell type and time point are left out; the donor was told from shared clones. Sequenced sample: PBMCs or a T cell subset sorted from them (not recorded which). This receptor chain uses TRBV29-1 and TRBJ2-7; TRBD1 is possibly the D segment (6 matching bases). The base sequence is TGCAGCGTTGAGGGGGACACCTTTTCGGGCGAGCAGTACTTC. Translated, this is CSVEGDTFSGEQYF.